This TCR beta chain was sequenced for a study of tumor-infiltrating lymphocytes in localized non-small cell lung cancer. About this clone: Its target is not known.

Germline CDR1 reads KGHSH; CDR2 reads LQKENI. With 1 base removed from V and 1 base from J, the gap between germline ends came to 7 bases. CDR3 length equals 14 residues. The study's findings and limits: IM1 and IM2 tumors showed no difference in T-cell fraction. Compared with uninvolved lung, tumors showed higher T cell infiltration by TCRbeta sequencing.

Assay used: immunoSEQ multiplex PCR; TCRdb lists only in-frame clones, some missing. The sample has some 15,000 clones; 69% are singletons. The rearrangement uses TRBV18 and TRBJ1-1; D not resolved. This sequence was found in a human donor with non-small cell lung cancer. The material sequenced was lung tumor tissue. The CDR3 reads CASSPREGNTEAFF. In DNA, the CDR3 is TGTGCCAGCTCACCACGGGAAGGGAACACTGAAGCTTTCTTT.